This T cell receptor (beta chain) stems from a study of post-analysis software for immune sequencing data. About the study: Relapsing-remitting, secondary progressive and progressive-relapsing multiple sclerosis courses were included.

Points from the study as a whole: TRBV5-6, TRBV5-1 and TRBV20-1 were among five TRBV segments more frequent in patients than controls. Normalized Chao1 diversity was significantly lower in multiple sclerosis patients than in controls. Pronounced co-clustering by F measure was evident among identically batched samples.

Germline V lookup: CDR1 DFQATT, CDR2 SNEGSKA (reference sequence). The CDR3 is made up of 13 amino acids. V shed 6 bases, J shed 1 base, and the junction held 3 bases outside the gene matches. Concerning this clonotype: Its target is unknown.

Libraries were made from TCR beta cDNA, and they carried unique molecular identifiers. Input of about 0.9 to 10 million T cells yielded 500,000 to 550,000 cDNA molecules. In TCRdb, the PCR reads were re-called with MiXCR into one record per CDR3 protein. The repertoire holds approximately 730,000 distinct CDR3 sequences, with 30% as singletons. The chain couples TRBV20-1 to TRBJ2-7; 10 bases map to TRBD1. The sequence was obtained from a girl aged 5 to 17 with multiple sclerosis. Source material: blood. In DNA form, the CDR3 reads TGCAGTGCCCAGGGACAGGGGTCCTACGAGCAGTACTTC. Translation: CSAQGQGSYEQYF.